The 2 T cell receptor beta chains listed next were all sequenced from one sample in a study of blood T cell repertoires in COVID-19. Clones were sequenced by immunoSEQ multiplex PCR, and TCRdb holds only the in-frame ones, with some missing. The sample has some 120,000 clones; 86% are singletons. Sequenced material: peripheral blood. These receptors were obtained from a woman in her fifties or sixties who had recovered from COVID-19.

V gene TRBV9 combines with J gene TRBJ2-2; a weak D match, TRBD1 (6 bases). Germline V gene data show CDR1 as SGDLS and CDR2 as YYNGEE. V lost 4 bases and J lost 1, with 11 bases in between. The CDR3 covers 15 residues. This chain's CDR3 is CASSKPQGNTGELFF. The CDR3 DNA reads as TGTGCCAGCAGCAAACCACAGGGGAACACCGGGGAGCTGTTTTTT.

The chain combines TRBV27 with TRBJ2-7; 10 bases align to TRBD2. The germline CDR1 and CDR2 sequences are MNHEY and SMNVEV (reference sequence). V gave up 2 bases and J gave up 0 bases; unmatched junction bases: 10. This CDR3 region has 18 residues. The CDR3 sequence is CASSLRVAGGRSSYEQYF. In DNA form, the CDR3 reads TGTGCCAGCAGTTTACGGGTAGCGGGGGGCCGGAGCTCCTACGAGCAGTACTTC.